The clone carrying this T cell receptor (beta chain) has at least ten counts. The CDR3 length is 17 residues. Germline V gives CDR1 SQVTM, CDR2 ANQGSEA. V shed 3 bases, J shed 4 bases, and the junction held 10 bases outside the gene matches. The data originate from a study of blood T cell repertoires in COVID-19. Data came from immunoSEQ multiplex PCR; TCRdb stores just in-frame clones and leaves some out. The profile shows roughly 73,000 clones, 60% to 85% of them singletons. The receptor comes from a man between 70 and 80 years old with acute or convalescent COVID-19. Sequenced sample: peripheral blood. This rearrangement joins TRBV29-1 to TRBJ2-7, with TRBD2 matching 15 bases. CDR3: CSVDIGLAGGYSYEQYF. CDR3 DNA: TGCAGCGTTGACATCGGACTAGCGGGAGGGTACTCGTACGAGCAGTACTTC.